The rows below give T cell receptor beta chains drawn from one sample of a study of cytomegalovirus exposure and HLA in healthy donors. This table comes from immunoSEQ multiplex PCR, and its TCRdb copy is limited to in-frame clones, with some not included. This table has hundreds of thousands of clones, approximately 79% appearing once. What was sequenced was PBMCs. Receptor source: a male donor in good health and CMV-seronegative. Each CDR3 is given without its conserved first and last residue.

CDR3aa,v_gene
ASSLDRTGSGNTIY,TRBV5-4
AITLSSGAGNEQF,TRBV10-3
ASSPSSGRDETQY,TRBV7-9
ASSGIAGVLYEQY,TRBV6-5
ASSVGLAGGAYEQY,TRBV9
ASSEQGPEAF,TRBV7-9
ASSQDGGGASGRTDTQY,TRBV4-3
ASSFAGENSPLH,TRBV5-6
SVELWRPTYGYT,TRBV29-1
ASIPQGTNTEAF,TRBV5-8
SVWAGGNYGYT,TRBV29-1